This T cell receptor (beta chain) was sequenced during a study of T cell changes during pregnancy in multiple sclerosis. The data were produced by immunoSEQ multiplex PCR, yet TCRdb's version contains in-frame clones alone and is incomplete. There are 60,000 to 75,000 clones in the sample; more than 75% occur only once, and about 1.5% lies in the top ten. Germline-derived CDR1 and CDR2 are MNHNS and SASEGT. J lost 11 bases, V lost 2 bases, and 7 bases had no gene match. The CDR3 loop spans 13 amino acids. Specimen: peripheral blood, collected in the third trimester of pregnancy. The sequence derives from a female donor with multiple sclerosis, enrolled in a pregnancy study. The rearrangement links TRBV6-1 to TRBJ1-1, with 8 bases fitting TRBD1. In nucleotides, the CDR3 is TGTGCCAGCAGTGAAAAGATGGACAGGGAGGCTTTCTTT. Its translation is CASSEKMDREAFF.